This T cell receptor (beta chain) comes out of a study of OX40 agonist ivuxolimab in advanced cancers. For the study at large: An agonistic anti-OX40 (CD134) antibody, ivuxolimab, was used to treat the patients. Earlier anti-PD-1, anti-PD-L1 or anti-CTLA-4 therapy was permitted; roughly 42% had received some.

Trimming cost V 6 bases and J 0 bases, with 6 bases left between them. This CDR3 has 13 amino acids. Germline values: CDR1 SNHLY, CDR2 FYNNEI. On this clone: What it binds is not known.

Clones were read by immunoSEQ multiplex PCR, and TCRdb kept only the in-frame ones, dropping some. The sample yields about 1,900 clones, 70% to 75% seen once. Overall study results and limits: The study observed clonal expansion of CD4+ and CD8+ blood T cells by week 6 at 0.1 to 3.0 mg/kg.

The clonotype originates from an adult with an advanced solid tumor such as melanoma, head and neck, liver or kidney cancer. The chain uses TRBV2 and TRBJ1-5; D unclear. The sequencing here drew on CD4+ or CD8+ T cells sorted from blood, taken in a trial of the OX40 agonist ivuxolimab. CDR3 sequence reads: CASRAYSNQPQHF. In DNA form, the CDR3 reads TGTGCCAGCAGGGCCTATAGCAATCAGCCCCAGCATTTT.